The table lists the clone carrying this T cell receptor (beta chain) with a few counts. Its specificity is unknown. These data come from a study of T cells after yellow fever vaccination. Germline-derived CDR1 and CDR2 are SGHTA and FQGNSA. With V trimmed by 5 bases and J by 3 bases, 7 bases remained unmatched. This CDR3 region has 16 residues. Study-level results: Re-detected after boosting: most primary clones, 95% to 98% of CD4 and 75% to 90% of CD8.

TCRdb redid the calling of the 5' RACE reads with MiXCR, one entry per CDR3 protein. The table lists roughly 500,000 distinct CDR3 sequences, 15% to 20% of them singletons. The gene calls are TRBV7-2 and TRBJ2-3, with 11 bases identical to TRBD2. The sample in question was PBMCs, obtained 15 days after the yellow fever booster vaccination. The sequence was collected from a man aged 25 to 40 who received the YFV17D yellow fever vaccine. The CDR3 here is CASSLVSGRVTDTQYF. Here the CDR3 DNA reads TGTGCCAGCAGCCTGGTTAGCGGGAGGGTAACAGATACGCAGTATTTT. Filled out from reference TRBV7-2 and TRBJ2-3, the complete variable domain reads GAGVSQSPSNKVTEKGKDVELRCDPISGHTALYWYRQSLGQGLEFLIYFQGNSAPDKSGLPSDRFSAERTGGSVSTLTIQRTQQEDSAVYLCASSLVSGRVTDTQYFGPGTRLTVL.